This TCR beta chain was sequenced in a study of control samples from healthy donors and cancer patients. Repertoires were generated with immunoSEQ multiplex PCR, while TCRdb's copy carries only in-frame clones and drops some. The table lists 150,000 to 200,000 clones, roughly 89% of them singletons. This clone occurred once. The material sequenced was blood. The source of this sequence is a young man in good health.

CDR3 in amino acids: CASSQQERETQYF. In DNA, the CDR3 is TGTGCCAGCAGCCAACAGGAGAGGGAGACCCAGTACTTC. The rearrangement uses TRBV7-7 and TRBJ2-5, with a weak D call TRBD1 (5 bases). V lost 5 bases, J lost 5 bases, and 12 bases lay in between. This CDR3 is built from 13 residues. Per the germline V gene, CDR1 is SSHAT and CDR2 is FNYEAQ (reference sequence).